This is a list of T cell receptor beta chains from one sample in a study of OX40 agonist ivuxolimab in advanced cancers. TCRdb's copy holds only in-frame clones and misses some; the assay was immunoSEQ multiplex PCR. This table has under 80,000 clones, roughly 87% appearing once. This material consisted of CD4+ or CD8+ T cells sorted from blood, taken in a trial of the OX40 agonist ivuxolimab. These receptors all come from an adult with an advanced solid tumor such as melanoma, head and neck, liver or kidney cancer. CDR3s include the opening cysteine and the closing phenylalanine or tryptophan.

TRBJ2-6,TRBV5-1,CASSTDQGFSSGANVLTF
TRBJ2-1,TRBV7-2,CASSLEVGGAEQFF
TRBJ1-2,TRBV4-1,CASSQDQGVYGYTF
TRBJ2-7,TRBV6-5,CASRPPSGRSYEQYF
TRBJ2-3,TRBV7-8,CASSPGDRVADTQYF
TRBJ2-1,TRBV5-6,CASSLGTGSSFNYNEQFF
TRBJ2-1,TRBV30,CARSFRQYNEQFF
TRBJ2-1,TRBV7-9,CASGNQGLGYNEQFF
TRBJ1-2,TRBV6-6,CASSYPGILGGYTF
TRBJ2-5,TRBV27,CASRTDRGSGQETQYF
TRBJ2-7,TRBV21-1,CASSKGRGSSQYF
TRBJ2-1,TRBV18,CASSPPVASLYNEQFF
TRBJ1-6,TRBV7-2,CASSFGQINSPLHF
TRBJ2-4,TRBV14,CASSPGQLRNIQYF
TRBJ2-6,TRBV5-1,CASSLEGSGANVLTF
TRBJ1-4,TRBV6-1,CASSEGVLLDEKLFF
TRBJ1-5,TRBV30,CAWGTGIGPQHF
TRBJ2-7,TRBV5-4,CASSPPQGAPREQYF
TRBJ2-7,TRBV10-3,CAISVSPPGQSSYEQYF
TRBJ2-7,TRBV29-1,CSVLTGGRGEQYF
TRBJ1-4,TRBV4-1,CASSAQVDEKLFF
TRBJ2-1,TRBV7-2,CASSPDRERQFF
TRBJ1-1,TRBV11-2,CASSLDQGTEAFF
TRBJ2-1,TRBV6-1,CASGKNEQFF
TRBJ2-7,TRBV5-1,CASSLDAYQTYEQYF
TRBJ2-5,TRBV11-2,CASSGRGGGETQYF
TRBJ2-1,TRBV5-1,CASSAGQGAYNEQFF
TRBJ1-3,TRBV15,CATSRDRESSGNTIYF
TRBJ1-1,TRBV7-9,CASSLAGAEAFF
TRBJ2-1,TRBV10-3,CATYTRLAGGDEQFF
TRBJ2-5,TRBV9,CASRGQGQETQYF
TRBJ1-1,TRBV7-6,CASSSGTDNTEAFF
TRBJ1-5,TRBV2,CASSEDGFNQPQHF
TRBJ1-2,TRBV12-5,CASGITGSNGYTF
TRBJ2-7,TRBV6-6,CASSRPSQVNSYEQYF
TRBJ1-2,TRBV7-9,CASSFGPGYGYTF
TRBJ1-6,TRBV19,CASSQEAGVYSPLHF
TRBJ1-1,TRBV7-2,CASSSLTGGEGAFF
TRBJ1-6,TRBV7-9,CASSEAGGHSPLHF
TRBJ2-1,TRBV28,CASTSPSGLAGGPYNEQFF
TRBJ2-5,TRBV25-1,CASSLEETQYF
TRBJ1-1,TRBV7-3,CASSQRRITEAFF
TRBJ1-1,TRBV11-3,CASSWDGGMAFF
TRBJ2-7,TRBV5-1,CASSNNGPYEQYF
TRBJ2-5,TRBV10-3,CAISDRDGEETQYF
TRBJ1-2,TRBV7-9,CASSPLGAPYGYTF
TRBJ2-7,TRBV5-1,CASSLGPGQGAHEQYF
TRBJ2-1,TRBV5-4,CASSRESYSYNEQFF
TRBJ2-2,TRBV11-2,CASTRDGLNTGELFF
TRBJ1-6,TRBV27,CASTSPGEWGYNSPLHF
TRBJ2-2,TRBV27,CASSLSTLQGRELFF